The clone carrying this T cell receptor beta chain was seen once. Recruits, aged roughly 18 to 89 years, lived in about two dozen US areas. This specimen belongs to a study of blood T cell repertoires in COVID-19. Across the study: The United States, Italy and Spain were the sources of the acute and convalescent COVID-19 samples. Nucleic acid was either cDNA or gDNA, and it came from T cells, B-cell-depleted T cells, or PBMCs.

Authors' data handling: Amplification of reference gene primers provided the estimated nucleated cell counts. This table comes from immunoSEQ multiplex PCR, and its TCRdb copy is limited to in-frame clones, with some not included. D and trimming come from the DNA, and the V and J calls and clone size come from that table. Here the sample spans about 200,000 clones, roughly 82% being singletons. The germline V gene has CDR1 SGHRS and CDR2 YFSETQ. The CDR3 has 14 amino acids. V lost 0 bases to trimming and J lost 1 base, with 7 bases between them. Sample: PBMCs or T cells enriched from blood (not recorded which). The V and J genes are TRBV5-1 and TRBJ2-5, with D maybe TRBD1 (6 bases). The sequence was obtained from an older woman with acute COVID-19. CDR3 DNA sequence: TGCGCCAGCAGCTTGGGGGGGCGCCAAGAGACCCAGTACTTC. As protein: CASSLGGRQETQYF.